This is a list of T cell receptor beta chains from one sample in a study of Ad26.COV2.S vaccination and SARS-CoV-2 variants. The assay was immunoSEQ multiplex PCR, and TCRdb's table has in-frame clones only and misses some. The repertoire includes about 330,000 clones, 85% to 90% of them detected once, and 4.5% to 5.5% sits in the top ten. The input for sequencing was peripheral blood, taken in a trial of Ad26.COV2.S vaccine versus placebo. These receptors were taken from a person aged 18 to 65 who received the Ad26.COV2.S COVID-19 vaccine or a placebo. Both conserved end residues are part of each CDR3. Each record gives: V gene, clone size, J gene, D gene, CDR3 protein, CDR3 DNA. The D gene is left open where the match is weak. Size tells how often a clone was seen (once, few, many) or the class of an expanded clone, and some rows leave it out.

TRBV6-2/TRBV6-3	few	TRBJ2-7	NA	CASSYAAGEQYF	TGTGCCAGCAGTTACGCTGCGGGCGAGCAGTACTTC
TRBV19	NA	TRBJ2-2	NA	CASSILTTSTIGELFF	TGTGCCAGTAGTATCCTGACTACCTCCACCATCGGGGAGCTGTTTTTT
TRBV5-6	NA	TRBJ1-1	NA	CASSFGRRADTEAFF	TGTGCCAGCAGCTTTGGGAGGCGGGCGGACACTGAAGCTTTCTTT
TRBV19	NA	TRBJ2-2	NA	CASSPSGPARTGELFF	TGTGCCAGTAGTCCCTCTGGTCCTGCCCGAACCGGGGAGCTGTTTTTT
TRBV7-2	NA	TRBJ1-5	NA	CASSPHDSNQPQHF	TGTGCCAGCAGCCCCCACGATAGCAATCAGCCCCAGCATTTT
TRBV4-1	NA	TRBJ1-1	NA	CASSHEAVNTEAFF	TGCGCCAGCAGCCACGAGGCAGTGAACACTGAAGCTTTCTTT
TRBV19	NA	TRBJ1-1	NA	CASNPTGFESGEAFF	TGTGCCAGCAACCCGACAGGATTTGAGTCGGGTGAAGCTTTCTTT
TRBV7-2	NA	TRBJ2-7	TRBD1	CASSRDRGTYEQYF	TGTGCCAGCAGTAGGGACAGGGGAACCTACGAGCAGTACTTC
TRBV10-3	NA	TRBJ1-1	NA	CAIRWTDGMAEAFF	TGTGCCATCAGATGGACAGATGGTATGGCTGAAGCTTTCTTT
TRBV19	NA	TRBJ2-5	NA	CASSKGQQPWETQYF	TGTGCCAGTAGTAAAGGGCAGCAGCCTTGGGAGACCCAGTACTTC
TRBV3-1/TRBV3-2	NA	TRBJ2-2	NA	CASSQVEAILTGELFF	TGTGCCAGCAGCCAAGTAGAAGCCATCCTCACCGGGGAGCTGTTTTTT
TRBV5-1	few	TRBJ2-2	TRBD2	CASRSLAGGNTGELFF	TGCGCCAGCAGGTCCCTAGCGGGAGGCAACACCGGGGAGCTGTTTTTT
TRBV29-1	once	TRBJ1-1	NA	CSVDFRTKTEAFF	TGCAGCGTTGATTTTAGGACCAAAACTGAAGCTTTCTTT
TRBV2	NA	TRBJ2-2	NA	CATSTGRSVGELFF	TGTGCCACCTCGACGGGGCGCTCGGTCGGGGAGCTGTTTTTT
TRBV6-5	NA	TRBJ1-2	NA	CASSSTQDYGYTF	TGTGCCAGCAGTTCAACACAGGACTATGGCTACACCTTC
TRBV6-5	NA	TRBJ2-7	NA	CASSPSQGNREQYF	TGTGCCAGCAGTCCCTCACAGGGAAACCGCGAGCAGTACTTC
TRBV29-1	NA	TRBJ2-2	NA	CSVEAGLVAGELFF	TGCAGCGTTGAGGCAGGGCTAGTGGCCGGGGAGCTGTTTTTT
TRBV7-3	NA	TRBJ2-3	TRBD2	CASSPRLAERTDTQYF	TGTGCCAGCAGCCCTAGACTAGCGGAACGCACAGATACGCAGTATTTT
TRBV27	NA	TRBJ1-1	NA	CASSFLGGEAFF	TGTGCCAGCAGTTTTCTGGGCGGAGAAGCTTTCTTT
TRBV6-2/TRBV6-3	few	TRBJ1-2	NA	CASSYSWRTNYGYTF	TGTGCCAGCAGTTACTCTTGGCGCACAAACTATGGCTACACCTTC
TRBV11-2	NA	TRBJ2-7	NA	CASRLLSRSYEQYF	TGTGCCAGCCGCCTCCTGTCTAGATCCTACGAGCAGTACTTC
TRBV7-2	NA	TRBJ2-4	NA	CASSLMKFNRDLQYF	TGTGCCAGCAGCTTAATGAAATTCAACAGGGATCTTCAGTACTTC
TRBV6-5	NA	TRBJ1-6	TRBD1	CASRKDRASSPLHF	TGTGCCAGCAGAAAGGACAGGGCCTCGTCACCCCTCCACTTT
TRBV6-5	NA	TRBJ1-1	NA	CAAVPRGRNTEAFF	TGTGCCGCCGTGCCTCGGGGGCGGAACACTGAAGCTTTCTTT
TRBV6-6	NA	TRBJ2-5	TRBD2	CASCVGGETQYF	TGTGCCAGCTGCGTGGGAGGGGAGACCCAGTACTTC
TRBV18	NA	TRBJ2-5	TRBD2	CASSPREAQETQYF	TGTGCCAGCTCCCCTCGGGAGGCTCAAGAGACCCAGTACTTC
TRBV24-1	NA	TRBJ2-3	TRBD2	CATSDPSGTDTQYF	TGTGCCACCAGTGATCCTAGCGGAACAGATACGCAGTATTTT
TRBV7-9	NA	TRBJ1-4	TRBD1	CASSPPGQGRGKLFF	TGTGCCAGCAGCCCTCCGGGACAGGGAAGGGGAAAACTGTTTTTT
TRBV7-2	NA	TRBJ1-3	NA	CASSTVYSGNTIYF	TGTGCCAGCAGCACTGTTTACTCTGGAAACACCATATATTTT
TRBV11-2	NA	TRBJ2-1	NA	CASSLVREEQFF	TGTGCCAGCAGCTTAGTCCGGGAAGAGCAGTTCTTC
TRBV12-3/TRBV12-4	NA	TRBJ1-2	NA	CASSFAVGGYTF	TGTGCCAGCAGTTTCGCGGTAGGTGGCTACACCTTC
TRBV12-3/TRBV12-4	NA	TRBJ2-2	NA	CASSSSTGELFF	TGTGCCAGCAGTTCAAGCACCGGGGAGCTGTTTTTT
TRBV6-5	NA	TRBJ1-2	NA	CASSYSTSGLGYTF	TGTGCCAGCAGTTACTCCACTTCAGGGCTTGGCTACACCTTC
TRBV6-1	NA	TRBJ1-6	NA	CASSERWGPGSPLHF	TGTGCCAGCAGTGAAAGGTGGGGGCCCGGTTCACCCCTCCACTTT
TRBV18	NA	TRBJ2-4	TRBD2	CASSPSSRLAGLEKNIQYF	TGTGCCAGCTCACCATCGAGTCGGCTAGCGGGGTTAGAAAAAAACATTCAGTACTTC
TRBV6-6	NA	TRBJ1-6	NA	CASTYSGYNSPLHF	TGTGCCAGCACCTACAGCGGGTATAATTCACCCCTCCACTTT
TRBV29-1	NA	TRBJ2-3	TRBD2	CSVSGSYYTDTQYF	TGCAGCGTGAGCGGGAGTTACTACACAGATACGCAGTATTTT
TRBV19	NA	TRBJ2-2	NA	CASQGLGTGELFF	TGTGCCAGCCAAGGTCTTGGCACCGGGGAGCTGTTTTTT
TRBV10-3	NA	TRBJ2-7	NA	CAISDPTGSLADEQYF	TGTGCCATCAGTGACCCGACGGGATCCCTAGCAGACGAGCAGTACTTC
TRBV23-1	NA	TRBJ1-3	NA	CASSSGGRNSGNTIYF	TGCGCCAGCAGTTCCGGGGGCCGGAACTCTGGAAACACCATATATTTT
TRBV7-2	NA	TRBJ1-2	NA	CASSGALLNYGYTF	TGTGCCAGCAGCGGGGCCCTGTTAAACTATGGCTACACCTTC
TRBV14	many	TRBJ1-6	NA	CASSQSLGRKDSPLHF	TGTGCCAGCAGCCAAAGCCTGGGCCGAAAGGACTCACCCCTCCACTTT
TRBV15	NA	TRBJ2-2	NA	CATSKTGGELFF	TGTGCCACCAGCAAGACTGGTGGGGAGCTGTTTTTT
TRBV25-1	NA	TRBJ2-3	NA	CASKGELADTQYF	TGTGCCAGCAAGGGGGAGCTGGCAGATACGCAGTATTTT
TRBV9	NA	TRBJ2-2	NA	CASSVDGSRGLFF	TGTGCCAGCAGCGTCGACGGTTCTCGAGGGCTGTTTTTT
TRBV7-9	NA	TRBJ1-1	NA	CASRIALNTEAFF	TGTGCCAGCAGGATCGCGTTGAACACTGAAGCTTTCTTT
TRBV2	NA	TRBJ1-1	TRBD1	CASSHRGKDTEAFF	TGTGCCAGCAGTCACAGGGGCAAGGACACTGAAGCTTTCTTT
TRBV30	NA	TRBJ2-1	NA	CAWDGLKRRRDGDEQFF	TGTGCCTGGGATGGGTTAAAGCGGCGGAGGGACGGGGATGAGCAGTTCTTC
TRBV11-3	NA	TRBJ1-1	NA	CATRTGSSLNTEAFF	TGTGCCACCCGTACAGGGTCTTCTTTGAACACTGAAGCTTTCTTT
TRBV27	NA	TRBJ2-2	TRBD1	CASSPAGTGKRLLFF	TGTGCCAGCAGTCCCGCCGGGACAGGTAAGAGGTTGCTGTTTTTT
TRBV9	NA	TRBJ2-3	TRBD2	CASSVEAGIETDTQYF	TGTGCCAGCAGCGTAGAAGCGGGAATTGAGACAGATACGCAGTATTTT
TRBV6-6	NA	TRBJ1-1	NA	CASSSGASSTEAFF	TGTGCCAGCAGTTCTGGGGCCTCGAGCACTGAAGCTTTCTTT
TRBV7-2	NA	TRBJ2-6	NA	CASSLAPRSSGANVLTF	TGTGCCAGCAGCTTAGCCCCCAGGAGTTCTGGGGCCAACGTCCTGACTTTC
TRBV5-4	NA	TRBJ1-1	NA	CASSLVRGGTEAFF	TGTGCCAGCAGCTTGGTGAGGGGAGGAACTGAAGCTTTCTTT
TRBV19	NA	TRBJ1-2	NA	CASRQEGLGYGYTF	TGTGCCAGTCGTCAGGAGGGGCTCGGTTATGGCTACACCTTC